This is a list of T cell receptor beta chains from one sample in a study of blood T cell repertoires in COVID-19. Here immunoSEQ multiplex PCR was the method, and the copy in TCRdb shows in-frame clones only, minus some. The profile shows roughly 380,000 clones, roughly nine tenths of them singletons. The sequenced sample was peripheral blood. The receptors come from a woman aged 60-75 years with COVID-19, enrolled during active disease. Both conserved end residues are part of each CDR3. Each record gives: J gene, CDR3 length, V gene, D gene, clone size, CDR3 DNA, CDR3 protein. The D gene is left open where the match is weak. Only part of the rows carry a size: once, few, many, or a class if the clone is expanded.

>TRBJ2-1|14|TRBV20-1|.|.
TGCAGTGCTAGTCTGGGGAGCTCCTACAATGAGCAGTTCTTC
CSASLGSSYNEQFF
>TRBJ1-5|15|TRBV6-1|.|.
TGTGCCAGCAGTGAAGGTGGAGAATTCAATCAGCCCCAGCATTTT
CASSEGGEFNQPQHF
>TRBJ1-6|15|TRBV25-1|TRBD1|.
TGTGCCAGCAGTGACGGCGGGGCAGGGGGCAGACCCCTCCACTTT
CASSDGGAGGRPLHF
>TRBJ2-5|16|TRBV11-2|TRBD2|.
TGTGCCAGCAGCCCCTCAGCGGGGAGCCTAAGAGATACCCAGTACTTC
CASSPSAGSLRDTQYF
>TRBJ1-6|15|TRBV10-3|.|.
TGTGCCATCAGCGGTCAGGGGAATTCTCCTTCACCCCTCCACTTT
CAISGQGNSPSPLHF
>TRBJ1-5|11|TRBV5-8|.|once
TGTGCCAGCAGCTTAGCTCAGCCCCAGCATTTT
CASSLAQPQHF
>TRBJ1-1|15|TRBV5-5|TRBD1|.
TGTGCCAGCAGCCTAGCCGGGACAGCAAACACTGAAGCTTTCTTT
CASSLAGTANTEAFF
>TRBJ1-4|17|TRBV7-9|.|.
TGTGCCAGCAGCCCCGAGTTGACGGACAGTGTTAATGAAAAACTGTTTTTT
CASSPELTDSVNEKLFF
>TRBJ1-1|12|TRBV3-1/TRBV3-2|.|.
TGTGCCAGCAGCCAAGCCCCTACTGAAGCTTTCTTT
CASSQAPTEAFF
>TRBJ2-7|15|TRBV28|TRBD1|.
TGTGCCAGCAGCTACCGGGACAGGGGATGGTACGAGCAGTACTTC
CASSYRDRGWYEQYF
>TRBJ2-1|16|TRBV30|TRBD1|.
TGTGCCTGGAGCTCAGTCGGGACAGGGATTTACAATGAGCAGTTCTTC
CAWSSVGTGIYNEQFF
>TRBJ1-2|17|TRBV28|TRBD1|.
TGTGCCAGCAGCCGCCCACGGCAGGGACAGCACGGCTATGGCTACACCTTC
CASSRPRQGQHGYGYTF
>TRBJ1-5|15|TRBV14|TRBD1|.
TGTGCCAGCAGCCTCGGGACAGGGGCGGGACAGCCCCAGCATTTT
CASSLGTGAGQPQHF
>TRBJ1-2|13|TRBV18|.|.
TGTGCCAGCTCACTTGAGCCGAACTATGGCTACACCTTC
CASSLEPNYGYTF
>TRBJ1-2|15|TRBV5-1|TRBD1|.
TGCGCCAGCAGCTTGAACGGACAGGGGCCCTATGGCTACACCTTC
CASSLNGQGPYGYTF
>TRBJ1-6|14|TRBV19|TRBD1|.
TGTGCCAGTAGTACCGGGACAGGGTCGTCACCCCTCCACTTT
CASSTGTGSSPLHF
>TRBJ2-2|14|TRBV28|.|.
TGTGCCAGCAGTTTAGGCCACAACACCGGGGAGCTGTTTTTT
CASSLGHNTGELFF
>TRBJ2-2|17|TRBV7-2|.|.
TGTGCCAGCAGCTTAGTAGGACAGACCCTGAACACCGGGGAGCTGTTTTTT
CASSLVGQTLNTGELFF
>TRBJ2-7|12|TRBV29-1|.|.
TGCAGCGTGAGTCGGGGGGCCGGCGAGCAGTACTTC
CSVSRGAGEQYF
>TRBJ1-6|14|TRBV30|.|.
TGTGCCTGGAGTGAGGGGGAAAATAATTCACCCCTCCACTTT
CAWSEGENNSPLHF
>TRBJ1-3|16|TRBV5-1|.|.
TGCGCCAGCAGCTCGGACGGGGGGCGAGTGGGAAACACCATATATTTT
CASSSDGGRVGNTIYF
>TRBJ1-6|15|TRBV6-5|TRBD1|.
TGTGCCAGCAGTATGGGGACAGGGGGTAATTCACCCCTCCACTTT
CASSMGTGGNSPLHF
>TRBJ2-4|19|TRBV9|TRBD2|.
TGTGCCAGCAGCGTAGATCCGCTAGCGGGGGGGCAGGCCAAAAACATTCAGTACTTC
CASSVDPLAGGQAKNIQYF
>TRBJ2-2|14|TRBV5-4|.|.
TGTGCCAGCAGCTTGGCCGCAGGCACCGGGGAGCTGTTTTTT
CASSLAAGTGELFF
>TRBJ1-2|12|TRBV3-1/TRBV3-2|.|.
TGTGCCAGCAGCCAAGGAGGGCTTGGCTACACCTTC
CASSQGGLGYTF
>TRBJ2-5|14|TRBV6-5|.|.
TGTGCCAGCAGTCTAAGGGGATTGAGTGAGACCCAGTACTTC
CASSLRGLSETQYF
>TRBJ1-1|14|TRBV7-9|.|.
TGTGCCAGCAGCCCCTCAGGATTACCCACTGAAGCTTTCTTT
CASSPSGLPTEAFF
>TRBJ2-7|14|TRBV30|TRBD2|.
TGTGCCTGGACGTCCGGGGGGAGCGCCTACGAGCAGTACTTC
CAWTSGGSAYEQYF
>TRBJ2-6|13|TRBV12-3/TRBV12-4|.|.
TGTGCCACCTCCGGGACTGGGGCCAACGTCCTGACTTTC
CATSGTGANVLTF
>TRBJ2-1|15|TRBV19|.|.
TGTGCCAGTAGTCCTAATCGACAGGTCGGGAATGAGCAGTTCTTC
CASSPNRQVGNEQFF
>TRBJ1-1|14|TRBV19|TRBD1|.
TGTGCCAGTAGTACCTATACAGGGGGCACTGAAGCTTTCTTT
CASSTYTGGTEAFF
>TRBJ2-6|18|TRBV28|TRBD1|.
TGTGCCAGCAGTTACACGGGACAGGGGTTCTCTGGGGCCAACGTCCTGACTTTC
CASSYTGQGFSGANVLTF
>TRBJ1-2|14|TRBV6-5|.|.
TGTGCCAGCAGCACCGGGTACAGGCTAAATGGCTACACCTTC
CASSTGYRLNGYTF
>TRBJ1-4|15|TRBV28|.|.
TGTGCCAGCAGCTTGGAGGGACGGAAAGATGAAAAACTGTTTTTT
CASSLEGRKDEKLFF
>TRBJ1-1|14|TRBV7-9|.|.
TGTGCCAGCAGCTTGTGGGGCCCGGACACTGAAGCTTTCTTT
CASSLWGPDTEAFF
>TRBJ2-3|15|TRBV7-2|.|.
TGTGCCAGCAGCCCCTTGTGGGGGGAGTCAGATACGCAGTATTTT
CASSPLWGESDTQYF
>TRBJ2-1|17|TRBV19|.|.
TGTGCCAGTAGTATAGGGGGGGACAGCCCTCATAGTCTTGAGCAGTTCTTC
CASSIGGDSPHSLEQFF
>TRBJ1-4|16|TRBV25-1|TRBD1|once
TGTGCCAGCAGTGATCCAGGACAGGGAGTTTTGGAAAAACTGTTTTTT
CASSDPGQGVLEKLFF
>TRBJ2-5|15|TRBV5-1|TRBD1|.
TGCGCCAGCAGCTTGAGGGACAGACGCCAAGAGACCCAGTACTTC
CASSLRDRRQETQYF
>TRBJ1-1|14|TRBV11-2|.|.
TGTGCCAGCAGCTTACCCAGGGAAGGGACTGAAGCTTTCTTT
CASSLPREGTEAFF
>TRBJ1-6|14|TRBV5-1|.|.
TGCGCCAGCAGCTTGGCCCAGTCCTATTCACCCCTCCACTTT
CASSLAQSYSPLHF
>TRBJ2-3|16|TRBV19|TRBD2|.
TGTGCCAGTAGTATGGGATGGCGGGGGGTCACAGATACGCAGTATTTT
CASSMGWRGVTDTQYF
>TRBJ1-4|17|TRBV4-2|TRBD1|.
TGTGCCAGCAGCCAAGATCTCGGACAGGGGGCTCGGGAAAAACTGTTTTTT
CASSQDLGQGAREKLFF
>TRBJ2-7|14|TRBV19|.|.
TGTGCCAGTAGAGAGGAAAGGAGGGCTCGAGAGCAGTACTTC
CASREERRAREQYF
>TRBJ2-2|15|TRBV5-1|.|.
TGCGCCAGCAGCTTGGAGCAGGGTGGCACCGGGGAGCTGTTTTTT
CASSLEQGGTGELFF
>TRBJ2-2|15|TRBV5-4|TRBD1|.
TGTGCCAGCAGCCCTCGACAGGGGAACACCGGGGAGCTGTTTTTT
CASSPRQGNTGELFF
>TRBJ1-2|16|TRBV6-5|TRBD1|.
TGTGCCAGCAGTTACTCGAAGGCCAGGGGGCAGGTGGGCTACACCTTC
CASSYSKARGQVGYTF
>TRBJ1-3|15|TRBV28|TRBD1|.
TGTGCCAGCAGTCTCACGGGGACAGCTGGAAACACCATATATTTT
CASSLTGTAGNTIYF
>TRBJ1-2|16|TRBV9|TRBD1|.
TGTGCCAGCAGCGTAGCTCGTATACAACAGGGGGGCGGCTACACCTTC
CASSVARIQQGGGYTF
>TRBJ1-3|15|TRBV6-5|.|.
TGTGCCAGCAAGACAGGTTTAGTCTCTGGAAACACCATATATTTT
CASKTGLVSGNTIYF
>TRBJ2-5|14|TRBV2|.|once
TGTGCCAGCGAGTCCTCATCGGGAGTAGAGACCCAGTACTTC
CASESSSGVETQYF
>TRBJ1-1|16|TRBV27|.|.
TGTGCCAGCAATTTAGGGGCAGGGCGGAGGAACACTGAAGCTTTCTTT
CASNLGAGRRNTEAFF
>TRBJ1-5|15|TRBV18|.|.
TGTGCCAGCTCAATACAGGGTTATAGCAATCAGCCCCAGCATTTT
CASSIQGYSNQPQHF
>TRBJ1-2|16|TRBV9|.|.
TGTGCCAGCAGCGTAGATGGACAGCCGACTAACTATGGCTACACCTTC
CASSVDGQPTNYGYTF
>TRBJ2-7|14|TRBV9|TRBD1|.
TGTGCCAGCAGCCCAGGGACAGGGTCCTACGAGCAGTACTTC
CASSPGTGSYEQYF
>TRBJ1-5|14|TRBV6-5|.|once
TGTGCCAGCAGTTTGCGATCTAGCAATCAGCCCCAGCATTTT
CASSLRSSNQPQHF
>TRBJ1-2|14|TRBV28|.|.
TGTGCCAGCAGTTTATCCGGGGGGAACTATGGCTACACCTTC
CASSLSGGNYGYTF
>TRBJ2-5|15|TRBV4-1|.|.
TGCGCCAGCAGCCAAATACACAGGAGCCAAGAGACCCAGTACTTC
CASSQIHRSQETQYF
>TRBJ1-4|14|TRBV19|.|.
TGTGCCAGTAGTCCGGCAGGGCTTAATGAAAAACTGTTTTTT
CASSPAGLNEKLFF
>TRBJ2-7|13|TRBV7-9|.|.
TGTGCCAGCAGCTTAGGGGGCAGAGACGAGCAGTACTTC
CASSLGGRDEQYF